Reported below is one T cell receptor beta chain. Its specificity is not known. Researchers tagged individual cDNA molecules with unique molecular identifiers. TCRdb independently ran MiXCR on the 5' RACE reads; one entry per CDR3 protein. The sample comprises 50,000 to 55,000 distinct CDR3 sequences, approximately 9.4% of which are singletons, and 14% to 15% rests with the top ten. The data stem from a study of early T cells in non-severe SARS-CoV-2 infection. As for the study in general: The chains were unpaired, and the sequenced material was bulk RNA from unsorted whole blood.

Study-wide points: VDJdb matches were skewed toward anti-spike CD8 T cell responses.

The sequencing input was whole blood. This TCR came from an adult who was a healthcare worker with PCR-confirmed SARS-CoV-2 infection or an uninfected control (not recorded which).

CDR3: CASSYAGGIHYEQYF. CDR3 in DNA: TGTGCCAGCAGTTACGCAGGGGGAATCCACTACGAGCAGTACTTC. This chain joins TRBV6-5 and TRBJ2-7, with 7 bases lining up with TRBD1. This CDR3 comprises 15 residues. The junction had 7 bases not matched to a gene; V was cut back by 2 bases and J by 3 bases. Per the germline V gene, CDR1 is MNHEY and CDR2 is SVGAGI.